Detailed here is one TCR beta chain. Its specificity is not known. The sample originates from a study of cytomegalovirus exposure and HLA in healthy donors. Study-wide results and caveats: The study recorded over 150 TCR beta chains that were cytomegalovirus-associated.

Germline CDR1 reads SGHRS; CDR2 reads YFSETQ. Deletions cut 4 bases from V and 2 bases from J, with 11 bases between. The CDR3 spans 14 residues. The PCR made use of 60 Vbeta and 13 Jbeta primers. Here immunoSEQ multiplex PCR was the method, and the copy in TCRdb shows in-frame clones only, minus some. Seen here are more than 140,000 clones, about four fifths observed once, and the top ten hold 3% to 3.5%. The TCR sequence derives from a man aged 18 to 30 in good health and CMV-seropositive. The chain uses TRBV5-1 and TRBJ2-3; weak D call: TRBD2 (6 bases). Input material: PBMCs. CDR3 nucleotide sequence: TGCGCCAGCAGCCCTAGCGTCGACACAGATACGCAGTATTTT. Translating it yields CASSPSVDTDTQYF.